These 29 T cell receptor beta chains were all obtained from the same sample, sequenced in a study of T cells in Graves' hyperthyroidism and ophthalmopathy. What was amplified from RNA transcripts were TCR beta CDR3 regions. HTBI primers were employed in a first-round RT-PCR of the TCR CDR3. TCRdb re-called the multiplex PCR reads through MiXCR, storing one row per CDR3 protein. This table has over 250,000 distinct CDR3 sequences, around 25% appearing once. Source material: blood. These receptors all come from a man in his forties with Graves' hyperthyroidism that later progressed to Graves' ophthalmopathy.

This clonotype occurred many times. This chain links TRBV29-1 with TRBJ1-1, with a weak D call TRBD1 (5 bases). Germline V gene data show CDR1 as SQVTM and CDR2 as ANQGSEA. V was cut by 4 bases and J by 1 base, with 10 bases left in between. The CDR3 consists of 13 residues. The CDR3 spells CSVGGGGNTEAFF. CDR3 in DNA: TGCAGCGTTGGCGGGGGAGGGAACACTGAAGCTTTCTTT.

This clonotype was seen repeatedly, ten times or more. The chain recombines TRBV2 with TRBJ1-1, with 7 bases that match TRBD1. The CDR3 consists of 15 residues. V shed 7 bases, J shed 0 bases, and the junction held 8 bases outside the gene matches. The V gene's germline CDR1 is SNHLY and CDR2 FYNNEI. The CDR3 spells CASNIQGFMNTEAFF. CDR3 sequence (DNA): TGTGCCAGCAACATACAGGGGTTCATGAACACTGAAGCTTTCTTT. Using reference TRBV2 and TRBJ1-1 for the parts outside the CDR3, the full variable domain is EPEVTQTPSHQVTQMGQEVILRCVPISNHLYFYWYRQILGQKVEFLVSFYNNEISEKSEIFDDQFSVERPDGSNFTLKIRSTKLEDSAMYFCASNIQGFMNTEAFFGQGTRLTVV.

Many counts were recorded for this clonotype. This chain uses TRBV29-1 with TRBJ1-2; D is ambiguous. This CDR3 spans 13 amino acids. CDR1 SQVTM and CDR2 ANQGSEA come from the germline V gene. Trimming shortened V by 2 bases and J by 5 bases, and 12 bases separated the two germline ends. CDR3 bases: TGCAGCGTTGAAACCGATACGTCATATGGCTACACCTTC. Its translation: CSVETDTSYGYTF.

This clonotype was picked up many times. The chain couples TRBV6-5 to TRBJ2-5, with 8 bases fitting TRBD2. In germline, CDR1 is MNHEY, CDR2 SVGAGI. Trimming at V came to 6 bases and at J to 3 bases, leaving 6 bases not matched to a gene. CDR3 size: 14 residues. Here the CDR3 reads CASRPNSGKETQYF. The CDR3 nucleotides are TGTGCCAGCAGACCCAATAGCGGGAAAGAGACCCAGTACTTC.

V is TRBV27 and J is TRBJ2-7, with TRBD1 identical over 9 bases. CDR1 MNHEY and CDR2 SMNVEV come from the germline V gene (reference sequence). CDR3 length: 14 amino acids. J was trimmed by 4 bases and V by 5 bases; bases with no gene match: 6. CDR3 DNA sequence: TGTGCCAGCAGTAACCGGGACAGGGTTTACGAGCAGTACTTC. It codes for CASSNRDRVYEQYF.

This clonotype was seen repeatedly, ten times or more. This chain connects TRBV30 to TRBJ2-5; D ambiguous. CDR1 and CDR2 (germline): GTSNPN, SVGIG (reference sequence). The CDR3 length is 12 residues. V lost 4 bases to trimming and J lost 5 bases, with 11 bases between them. The chain's CDR3 is CAWMSPGETQYF. As DNA, the CDR3 is TGTGCCTGGATGAGCCCCGGGGAGACCCAGTACTTC.

The chain is built from TRBV28 and TRBJ2-7, with D perhaps TRBD1 (5 bases). This CDR3 region has 13 residues. Trimming removed 6 bases at V and 7 bases at J, with 16 bases between. Germline V gene sequence: CDR1 MDHEN, CDR2 SYDVKM. As DNA, the CDR3 is TGTGCCAGCAGCGAAGAGTCAGGGCGAGAGCAGTACTTC. Amino acids: CASSEESGREQYF.

The chain carries TRBV28 and TRBJ1-5; D is possibly TRBD1 (5 bases). The V gene's germline CDR1 is MDHEN and CDR2 SYDVKM. Between the trimmed V and J ends, which lost 3 bases and 7 bases, there was a span of 19 bases. This CDR3 comprises 16 residues. This CDR3 is CASSLGTGSGRQPQHF. DNA of the CDR3: TGTGCCAGCAGTTTGGGGACGGGGTCTGGACGCCAGCCCCAGCATTTT.

This clonotype was seen more than once but under ten times. J is TRBJ2-2 and V is TRBV28; 8 bases map to TRBD2. This CDR3 region has 18 residues. Germline V gene sequence: CDR1 MDHEN, CDR2 SYDVKM. The V gene end was trimmed by 7 bases and the J gene end by 3 bases; junction bases not matched to a gene: 16. CDR3 sequence: CASNPWELAGKDTGELFF. The CDR3 coding sequence is TGTGCCAGCAACCCATGGGAATTAGCGGGAAAGGACACCGGGGAGCTGTTTTTT.

Ten or more counts support this clonotype. The rearrangement uses TRBV6-5 and TRBJ2-4, with TRBD2 matching over 7 bases. The CDR3 runs 15 residues. Looked up from germline, CDR1 is MNHEY and CDR2 is SVGAGI. Unmatched junction bases numbered 2, after V lost 2 bases and J lost 1 base. CDR3 sequence: CASSYAGEAKNIQYF. The CDR3 DNA is TGTGCCAGCAGTTACGCGGGAGAGGCCAAAAACATTCAGTACTTC.

This clonotype appeared many times. The chain has TRBV6-2 or TRBV6-3 and TRBJ1-5; D perhaps matches TRBD1 (6 bases). This CDR3 spans 13 amino acids. Between the trimmed V and J ends, which lost 7 bases and 7 bases, there was a span of 14 bases. The V gene's germline CDR1 is MNHEY and CDR2 SVGEGT. DNA for the CDR3: TGTGCCAGCACCCTAGGGGGGAACCAGCCCCAGCATTTT. Encoded protein: CASTLGGNQPQHF.

The table lists this clonotype with many counts. The rearrangement joins TRBV2 to TRBJ2-7; weak D call: TRBD1 (6 bases). Trimming left V 4 bases short and J 2 bases short, with 15 bases between. Germline-derived CDR1 and CDR2 are SNHLY and FYNNEI. This CDR3 comprises 15 residues. The CDR3 sequence is CASSVFRTETYEQYF. The CDR3 nucleotides are TGTGCCAGCAGTGTGTTTAGGACAGAAACCTACGAGCAGTACTTC.

This clonotype came up many times. V and J are TRBV5-1 and TRBJ2-7; TRBD2 matches 12 bases. The V segment lost 3 bases and the J segment 5 bases; nucleotides outside the gene matches: 9. The CDR3 covers 16 residues. Germline V lookup: CDR1 SGHRS, CDR2 YFSETQ. The CDR3 spells CASSSGSSGRADEQYF. The CDR3, as DNA: TGCGCCAGCAGCTCGGGGTCTAGCGGGAGGGCGGACGAGCAGTACTTC.

This clonotype was recorded at least ten times. This sequence joins TRBV24-1 and TRBJ2-5; D unclear. Germline V lookup: CDR1 KGHDR, CDR2 SFDVKD. With 1 base removed from V and 5 bases from J, the gap between germline ends came to 7 bases. The CDR3 is 13 amino acids. Here the CDR3 reads CATSDFVRETQYF. The CDR3 nucleotides are TGTGCCACCAGTGATTTTGTCCGGGAGACCCAGTACTTC.

This clonotype has a count of ten or more. V gene TRBV29-1 combines with J gene TRBJ1-1; D unresolved. The V end was cut by 6 bases, the J end by 1 base, with 6 bases between. The CDR3 contains 11 residues. CDR1 is SQVTM, CDR2 ANQGSEA, per germline. CDR3 sequence: CSVDGNTEAFF. CDR3 bases: TGCAGCGTCGACGGGAACACTGAAGCTTTCTTT.

In this sample, this clonotype turned up many times. The CDR3 coding sequence is TGTGCCAGCAGCCCTCGGGTAGCGGACCCCCAAGAGACCCAGTACTTC. Translation gives CASSPRVADPQETQYF. The chain has TRBV25-1 and TRBJ2-5; D may be TRBD2 (6 bases). Germline-derived CDR1 and CDR2 are MGHDK and SYGVNS. The CDR3 has 16 residues. V gave up 6 bases and J gave up 1 base, with 18 bases separating them.

This clonotype was seen repeatedly, ten times or more. CDR3 sequence: CASSLGQVNTEAFF. For the CDR3, the DNA is TGTGCCAGCAGCTTAGGCCAGGTGAACACTGAAGCTTTCTTT. V is TRBV7-9 and J is TRBJ1-1; D not resolved. Trimming took off 1 base at V and 0 bases at J, with 6 bases between the two ends. This CDR3 has 14 amino acids. Germline loops: CDR1 SEHNR, CDR2 FQNEAQ (reference sequence).

Here the CDR3 reads CASSYLVYEQYF. In nucleotides, the CDR3 is TGTGCCAGCAGTTATCTCGTCTACGAGCAGTACTTC. The chain has TRBV6-5 and TRBJ2-7, with D hard to call. Germline values: CDR1 MNHEY, CDR2 SVGAGI. The germline V and J ends were trimmed by 3 bases and 3 bases, with 6 bases remaining between them. The CDR3 covers 12 residues.

In its sample, this clonotype was seen many times. The chain uses TRBV19 and TRBJ1-1; D is undetermined. The V end lost 1 base, the J end lost 1 base, and 7 bases lay between the germline ends. This CDR3 comprises 14 residues. Germline lookup yields CDR1 LNHDA and CDR2 SQIVND (reference sequence). The CDR3 nucleotides are TGTGCCAGTAGTATAGTTTCAGGGAACACTGAAGCTTTCTTT. Protein: CASSIVSGNTEAFF.

There are many counts of this clonotype. The chain recombines TRBV3-1 with TRBJ2-7, with 7 bases matching TRBD1. J was trimmed by 3 bases and V by 5 bases; bases with no gene match: 7. The CDR3 has 14 amino acids. Per germline, CDR1 LGHDT and CDR2 YNNKEL (reference sequence). CDR3 nucleotide sequence: TGTGCCAGCAGCAGGACAGGACCGTACTACGAGCAGTACTTC. It specifies CASSRTGPYYEQYF.

This clonotype was observed at least ten times. CDR3 DNA: TGCAGTGCTAGAGCGGACAGGGTAGGGTCTGGGGCCAACGTCCTGACTTTC. It is translated as CSARADRVGSGANVLTF. The gene calls are TRBV20-1 and TRBJ2-6, with TRBD1 matching 8 bases. Unmatched junction bases numbered 6, after V lost 1 base and J lost 1 base. Germline-derived CDR1 and CDR2 are DFQATT and SNEGSKA (reference sequence). There are 17 residues in the CDR3.

This clonotype was picked up many times. The J gene is TRBJ1-1, the V gene TRBV27; D not certain. Germline loops: CDR1 MNHEY, CDR2 SMNVEV (reference sequence). Deletions cut 6 bases from V and 7 bases from J, with 18 bases between. This CDR3 has 14 residues. The chain's CDR3 is CASSRTVSPGEAFF. In nucleotides, the CDR3 is TGTGCCAGCAGCCGAACGGTGAGTCCCGGTGAAGCTTTCTTT.

The rearrangement uses TRBV29-1 and TRBJ2-5; D could derive from TRBD1 or TRBD2 (5 bases each). The CDR3 spans 12 residues. Germline V lookup: CDR1 SQVTM, CDR2 ANQGSEA. Trimming removed 2 bases at V and 4 bases at J, with 8 bases between. The CDR3, as DNA: TGCAGCGTTGAAAGTGGGGGAGAGACCCAGTACTTC. Translated, it gives CSVESGGETQYF.

In this sample, this clonotype turned up a few times. The chain uses TRBV7-9 and TRBJ2-5, with D maybe TRBD1 (5 bases). The V gene lost 5 bases and the J gene lost 2 bases, with 18 bases spanning the gap. This CDR3 is built from 16 residues. Germline V CDR1 and CDR2: SEHNR, FQNEAQ (reference sequence). In DNA form, the CDR3 reads TGTGCCAGCAGCCGCCCTGGTAGGGGAATACAAGAGACCCAGTACTTC. Its protein is CASSRPGRGIQETQYF. Complete variable domain (other parts from reference TRBV7-9 and TRBJ2-5): DTGVSQNPRHKITKRGQNVTFRCDPISEHNRLYWYRQTLGQGPEFLTYFQNEAQLEKSRLLSDRFSAERPKGSFSTLEIQRTEQGDSAMYLCASSRPGRGIQETQYFGPGTRLLVL.

The sample holds many counts of this clonotype. The V and J genes are TRBV5-1 and TRBJ2-7; possibly TRBD2 for D (6 bases). The CDR3 is 15 amino acids. The V and J ends lost 3 bases and 0 bases respectively, with 13 bases between them. The V gene's germline CDR1 is SGHRS and CDR2 YFSETQ. The CDR3 DNA sequence: TGCGCCAGCAGCTCGAGCTTGGGAGGCTCCTACGAGCAGTACTTC. Protein product: CASSSSLGGSYEQYF.

This clonotype occurred many times. This CDR3 reads CASSQAGPGLGYEQYF. Here the CDR3 DNA reads TGTGCCAGCAGCCAAGCCGGACCGGGACTCGGATACGAGCAGTACTTC. The rearrangement uses TRBV14 and TRBJ2-7; D is perhaps TRBD2 (6 bases). Germline CDR1 reads SGHDN; CDR2 reads FVKESK. Trimming left V 1 base short and J 4 bases short, with 17 bases between. This CDR3 has 16 residues.

Ten or more counts support this clonotype. This chain links TRBV15 with TRBJ1-1; D is ambiguous. With 5 bases removed from V and 1 base from J, the gap between germline ends came to 11 bases. The germline V gene has CDR1 LNHNV and CDR2 YYDKDF (reference sequence). There are 14 residues in the CDR3. The CDR3 region has the DNA TGTGCCACCAGCGGGCTCGGCGGGAACACTGAAGCTTTCTTT. It encodes CATSGLGGNTEAFF.

There are many counts of this clonotype. The rearrangement links TRBV20-1 to TRBJ2-7, with D maybe TRBD2 (6 bases). V was clipped by 4 bases and J by 7 bases, with 23 bases between them. The V gene's germline CDR1 is DFQATT and CDR2 SNEGSKA (reference sequence). CDR3 length: 15 residues. The CDR3 DNA reads TGCAGTGCTATGCGAGGGACTTCGGGGACGAAGGAGCAGTACTTC. Amino acids: CSAMRGTSGTKEQYF.

This clonotype was counted a few times. This chain uses TRBV18 with TRBJ1-1; D perhaps matches TRBD1 (5 bases). This CDR3 region has 17 residues. The V gene's germline CDR1 is KGHSH and CDR2 LQKENI. Trimming took 2 bases from V and 0 from J, leaving 16 bases between them. CDR3 in DNA: TGTGCCAGCTCACCAGGCCTCGGGGGGATTATGAACACTGAAGCTTTCTTT. Residues: CASSPGLGGIMNTEAFF. The variable domain in full, with the rest retrieved from reference TRBV18 and TRBJ1-1, is NAGVMQNPRHLVRRRGQEARLRCSPMKGHSHVYWYRQLPEEGLKFMVYLQKENIIDESGMPKERFSAEFPKEGPSILRIQQVVRGDSAAYFCASSPGLGGIMNTEAFFGQGTRLTVV.